The sequence of this TCR beta chain was determined in a study of beta chain features in type 1 diabetes. The investigators reverse transcribed all of the isolated RNA, so they sequenced expressed TCRB transcripts. Data came from immunoSEQ multiplex PCR; TCRdb stores just in-frame clones and leaves some out. The sample records 300,000 to 400,000 clones, over 9% being singletons. The CDR3 consists of 16 residues. Germline-derived CDR1 and CDR2 are MNHEY and SMNVEV (reference sequence). Between the trimmed V and J ends, which lost 6 bases and 4 bases, there was a span of 21 bases. Overall study results and limits: TCRB CDR3s from Type 1 diabetes patients were moderately but significantly shorter in all four CD4+ subsets. Patients' naive, central memory and Treg TCRB repertoires seemed closer to one another than those of healthy donors.

Concerning this clone itself: Its antigen is still unknown.

The sequence was obtained from a man aged 25-45 years with type 1 diabetes. The sequenced material came from central memory CD4+ T cells from blood. This chain links TRBV27 with TRBJ1-1; possible D gene TRBD1, 5 bases. The CDR3 DNA reads TGTGCCAGCAGCACACCTGGACAAAACGGATTCACTGAAGCTTTCTTT. It encodes CASSTPGQNGFTEAFF.